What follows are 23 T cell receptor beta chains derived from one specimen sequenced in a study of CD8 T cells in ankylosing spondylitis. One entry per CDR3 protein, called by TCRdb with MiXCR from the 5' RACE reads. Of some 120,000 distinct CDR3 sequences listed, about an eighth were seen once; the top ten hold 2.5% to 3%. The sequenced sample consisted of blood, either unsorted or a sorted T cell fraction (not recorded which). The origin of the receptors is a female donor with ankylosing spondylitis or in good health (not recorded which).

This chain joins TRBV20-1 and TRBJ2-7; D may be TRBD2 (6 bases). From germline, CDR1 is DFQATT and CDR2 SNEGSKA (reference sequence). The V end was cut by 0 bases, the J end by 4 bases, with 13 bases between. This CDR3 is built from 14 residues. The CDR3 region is CSAREAGNRYEQYF. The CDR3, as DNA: TGCAGTGCTAGAGAGGCGGGGAATCGGTACGAGCAGTACTTC.

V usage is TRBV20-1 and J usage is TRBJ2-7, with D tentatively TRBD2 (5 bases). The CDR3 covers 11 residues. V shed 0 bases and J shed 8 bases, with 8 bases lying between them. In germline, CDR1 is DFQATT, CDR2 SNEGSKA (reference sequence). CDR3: CSARDSAQQYF. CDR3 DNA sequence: TGCAGTGCTAGAGATAGCGCCCAGCAGTACTTC.

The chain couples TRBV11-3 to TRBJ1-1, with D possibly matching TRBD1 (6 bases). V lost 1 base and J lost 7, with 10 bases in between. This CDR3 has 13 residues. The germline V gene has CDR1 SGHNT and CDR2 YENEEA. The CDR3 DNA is TGTGCCAGCAGCTTAGGACAGGTCGGTGAAGCTTTCTTT. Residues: CASSLGQVGEAFF.

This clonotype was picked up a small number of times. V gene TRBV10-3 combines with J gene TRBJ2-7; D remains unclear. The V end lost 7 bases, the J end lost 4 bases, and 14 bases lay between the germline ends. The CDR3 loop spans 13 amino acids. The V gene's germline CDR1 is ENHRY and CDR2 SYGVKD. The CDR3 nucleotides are TGTGCCATCATGGCAGACTCAACATACGAGCAGTACTTC. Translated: CAIMADSTYEQYF.

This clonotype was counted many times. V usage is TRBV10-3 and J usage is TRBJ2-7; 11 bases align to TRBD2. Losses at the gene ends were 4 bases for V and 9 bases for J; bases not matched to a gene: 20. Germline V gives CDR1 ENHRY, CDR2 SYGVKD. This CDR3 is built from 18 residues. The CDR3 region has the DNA TGTGCCATCAGTGCTCTTTTCGAGGTAGCGGGAGGGCAGGTGGGGCAGTACTTC. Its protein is CAISALFEVAGGQVGQYF.

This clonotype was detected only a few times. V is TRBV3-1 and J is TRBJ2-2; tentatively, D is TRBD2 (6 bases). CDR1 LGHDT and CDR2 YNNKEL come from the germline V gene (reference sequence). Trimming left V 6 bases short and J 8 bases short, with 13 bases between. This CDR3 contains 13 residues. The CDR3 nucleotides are TGTGCCAGCAGGCATGACGGAGGGGGGGAGCTGTTTTTT. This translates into CASRHDGGGELFF. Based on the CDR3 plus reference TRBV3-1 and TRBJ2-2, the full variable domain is DTAVSQTPKYLVTQMGNDKSIKCEQNLGHDTMYWYKQDSKKFLKIMFSYNNKELIINETVPNRFSPKSPDKAHLNLHINSLELGDSAVYFCASRHDGGGELFFGEGSRLTVL.

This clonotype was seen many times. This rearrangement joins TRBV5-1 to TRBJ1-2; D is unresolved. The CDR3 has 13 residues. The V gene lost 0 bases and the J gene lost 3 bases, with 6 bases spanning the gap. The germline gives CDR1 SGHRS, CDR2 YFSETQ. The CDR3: CASSLAGDYGYTF. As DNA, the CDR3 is TGCGCCAGCAGCTTGGCCGGTGACTATGGCTACACCTTC. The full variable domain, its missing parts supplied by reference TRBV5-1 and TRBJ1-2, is KAGVTQTPRYLIKTRGQQVTLSCSPISGHRSVSWYQQTPGQGLQFLFEYFSETQRNKGNFPGRFSGRQFSNSRSEMNVSTLELGDSALYLCASSLAGDYGYTFGSGTRLTVV.

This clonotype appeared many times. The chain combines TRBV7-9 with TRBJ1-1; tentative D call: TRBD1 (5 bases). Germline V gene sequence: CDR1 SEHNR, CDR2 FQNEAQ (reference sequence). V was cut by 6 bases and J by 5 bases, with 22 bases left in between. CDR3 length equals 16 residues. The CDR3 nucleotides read TGTGCCAGCAGGCTTGGAGCGAAAGGGGAAGGAACTGAAGCTTTCTTT. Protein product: CASRLGAKGEGTEAFF.

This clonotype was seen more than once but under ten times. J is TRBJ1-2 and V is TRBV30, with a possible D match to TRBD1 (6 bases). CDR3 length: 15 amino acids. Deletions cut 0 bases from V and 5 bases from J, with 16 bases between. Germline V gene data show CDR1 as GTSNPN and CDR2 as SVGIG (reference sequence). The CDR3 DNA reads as TGTGCCTGGAGTGTACGATCAGGGGTCGATTATGGCTACACCTTC. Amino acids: CAWSVRSGVDYGYTF.

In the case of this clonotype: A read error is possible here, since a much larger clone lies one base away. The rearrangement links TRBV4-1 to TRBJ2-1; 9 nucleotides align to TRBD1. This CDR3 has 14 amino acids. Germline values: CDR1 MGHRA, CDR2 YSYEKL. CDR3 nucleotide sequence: TGCACCAGCAGCTACCGGGACAGGGCTTATGAGCAGTTCTTC. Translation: CTSSYRDRAYEQFF.

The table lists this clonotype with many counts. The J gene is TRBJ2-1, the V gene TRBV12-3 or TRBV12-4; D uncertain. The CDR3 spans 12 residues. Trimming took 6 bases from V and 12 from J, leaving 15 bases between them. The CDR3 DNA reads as TGTGCCAGCAGCCGGCTAGAGATAGGGCAGTTCTTC. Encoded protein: CASSRLEIGQFF.

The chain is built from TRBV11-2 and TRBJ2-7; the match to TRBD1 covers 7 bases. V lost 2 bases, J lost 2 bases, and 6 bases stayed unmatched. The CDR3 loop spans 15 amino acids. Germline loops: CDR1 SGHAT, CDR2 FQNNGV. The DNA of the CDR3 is TGTGCCAGCAGCTTACTCGGGCAGGGGGCCTACGAGCAGTACTTC. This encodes CASSLLGQGAYEQYF.

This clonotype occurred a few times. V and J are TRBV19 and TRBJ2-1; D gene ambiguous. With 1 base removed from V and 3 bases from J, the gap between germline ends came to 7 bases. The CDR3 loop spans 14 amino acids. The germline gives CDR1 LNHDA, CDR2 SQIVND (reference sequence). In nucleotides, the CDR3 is TGTGCCAGTAGTATAGCAGAAGGCTACAATGAGCAGTTCTTC. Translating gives CASSIAEGYNEQFF.

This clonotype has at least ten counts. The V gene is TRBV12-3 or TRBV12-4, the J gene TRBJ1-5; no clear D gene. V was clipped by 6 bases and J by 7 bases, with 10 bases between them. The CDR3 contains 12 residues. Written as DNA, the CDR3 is TGTGCCAGCAGCCCGAGGGTCCAGCCCCAGCATTTT. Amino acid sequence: CASSPRVQPQHF.

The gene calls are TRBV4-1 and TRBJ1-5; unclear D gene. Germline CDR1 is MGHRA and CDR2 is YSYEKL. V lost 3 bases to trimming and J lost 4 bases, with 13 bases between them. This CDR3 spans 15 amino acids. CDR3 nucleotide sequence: TGCGCCAGCAGCCAGATAGAAACGGGAAATCAGCCCCAGCATTTT. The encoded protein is CASSQIETGNQPQHF.

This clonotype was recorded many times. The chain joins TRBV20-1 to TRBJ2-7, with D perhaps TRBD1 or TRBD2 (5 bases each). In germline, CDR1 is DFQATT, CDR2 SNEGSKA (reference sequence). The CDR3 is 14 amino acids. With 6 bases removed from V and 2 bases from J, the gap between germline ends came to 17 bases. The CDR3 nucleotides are TGCAGTGCCACCGGGACCGTCGATACCTACGAGCAGTACTTC. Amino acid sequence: CSATGTVDTYEQYF.

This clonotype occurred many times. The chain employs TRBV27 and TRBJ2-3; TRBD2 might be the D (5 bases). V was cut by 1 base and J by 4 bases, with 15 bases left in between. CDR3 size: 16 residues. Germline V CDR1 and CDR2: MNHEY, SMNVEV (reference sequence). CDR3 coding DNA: TGTGCCAGCAGTTTATTGCAGACTACTGTCGCAGATACGCAGTATTTT. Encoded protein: CASSLLQTTVADTQYF.

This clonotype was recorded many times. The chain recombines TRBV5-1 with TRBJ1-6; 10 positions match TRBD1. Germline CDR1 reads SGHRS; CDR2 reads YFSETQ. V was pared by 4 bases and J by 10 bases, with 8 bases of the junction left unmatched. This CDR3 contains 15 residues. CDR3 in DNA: TGCGCCAGCAGCACCATAGGACAGGGGGGATCACCCCTCCACTTT. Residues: CASSTIGQGGSPLHF.

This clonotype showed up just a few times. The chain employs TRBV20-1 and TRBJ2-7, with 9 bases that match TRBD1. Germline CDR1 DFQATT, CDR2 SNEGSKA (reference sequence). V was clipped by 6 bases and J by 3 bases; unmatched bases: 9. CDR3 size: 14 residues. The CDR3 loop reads CSAAGTGLNYEQYF. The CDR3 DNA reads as TGCAGTGCAGCCGGGACAGGGCTAAACTACGAGCAGTACTTC.

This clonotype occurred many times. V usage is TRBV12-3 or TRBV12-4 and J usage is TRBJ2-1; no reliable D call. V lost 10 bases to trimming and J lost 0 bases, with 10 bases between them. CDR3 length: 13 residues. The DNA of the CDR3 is TGTGCCACCAGCCTGAGCTCCTACAATGAGCAGTTCTTC. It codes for CATSLSSYNEQFF.

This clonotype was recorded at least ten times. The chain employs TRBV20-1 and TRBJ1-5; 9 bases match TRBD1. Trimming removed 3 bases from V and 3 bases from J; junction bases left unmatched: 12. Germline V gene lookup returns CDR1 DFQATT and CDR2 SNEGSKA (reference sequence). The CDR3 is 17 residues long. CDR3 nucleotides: TGCAGTGCTAGCCAAAGCGGGACAGGGAGTTTCAATCAGCCCCAGCATTTT. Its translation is CSASQSGTGSFNQPQHF.

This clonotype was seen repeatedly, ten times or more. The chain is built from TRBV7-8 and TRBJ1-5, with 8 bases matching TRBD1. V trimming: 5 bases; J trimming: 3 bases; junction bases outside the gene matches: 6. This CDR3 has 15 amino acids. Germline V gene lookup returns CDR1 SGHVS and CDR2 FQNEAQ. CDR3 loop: CASSARTGNNQPQHF. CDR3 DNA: TGTGCCAGCAGCGCTCGGACAGGGAACAATCAGCCCCAGCATTTT.

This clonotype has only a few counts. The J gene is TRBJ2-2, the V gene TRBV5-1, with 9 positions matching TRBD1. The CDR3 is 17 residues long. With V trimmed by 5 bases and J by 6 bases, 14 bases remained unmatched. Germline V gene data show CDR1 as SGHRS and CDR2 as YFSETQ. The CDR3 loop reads CASSLSGTGRSAGELFF. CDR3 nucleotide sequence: TGCGCCAGCAGTCTGTCCGGGACAGGGCGTTCGGCCGGGGAGCTGTTTTTT.